This TCR beta chain is drawn from a study of blood T cell repertoires in COVID-19. Study context: Spain, Italy and the United States supplied samples that represented acute and convalescent COVID-19.

The CDR3 runs 15 residues. Germline V gene data show CDR1 as SGDLS and CDR2 as YYNGEE. V was shortened by 0 bases and J by 2 bases, with 10 bases between the two germline ends. Measured with immunoSEQ multiplex PCR; TCRdb has only the in-frame clones, and not every one. The data show 120,000 or so clones, about nine tenths seen once. V usage is TRBV9 and J usage is TRBJ2-3; D perhaps matches TRBD1 (7 bases). What was sequenced was peripheral blood. The TCR originated in a man aged 65 to 79 who had recovered from COVID-19. Here the CDR3 DNA reads TGTGCCAGCAGCGTAGCAGGGGGGTTCACAGATACGCAGTATTTT. This sequence encodes CASSVAGGFTDTQYF.